Shown below are 25 T cell receptor beta chains from a single sample sequenced in a study of T cell repertoires in cytomegalovirus infection. In TCRdb, the reads were re-called with MiXCR into one record per CDR3 protein. The sample has around 900,000 distinct CDR3 sequences, roughly 30% seen once. These TCRs are of unknown antigen specificity. The sequenced sample was cultured CD8+ T cells from PBMCs, obtained from culture after CMV antigen stimulation. Source of these receptors: a human donor in good health (CMV status not recorded). Some clones in this sample may be carry-over from other donors' samples.

This clonotype was counted only a few times. J is TRBJ1-1 and V is TRBV4-1; D call uncertain. Trimming took 1 base from V and 3 from J, leaving 6 bases between them. Germline assignment: CDR1 MGHRA and CDR2 YSYEKL. CDR3 length: 13 residues. The CDR3 bases are TGCGCCAGCAGCCAAGCGGAATACACTGAAGCTTTCTTT. This translates into CASSQAEYTEAFF.

This clonotype was seen ten or more times. The chain employs TRBV7-8 and TRBJ2-1, with a possible D match to TRBD2 (5 bases). This CDR3 has 14 amino acids. V dropped 2 bases and J dropped 5 bases, with 10 bases sitting between them. The germline V gene has CDR1 SGHVS and CDR2 FQNEAQ. The CDR3 nucleotides read TGTGCCAGCAGCTTATCGGGGATTCACAATGAGCAGTTCTTC. This codes for CASSLSGIHNEQFF.

The chain couples TRBV6-2 or TRBV6-3 to TRBJ2-7; 7 nucleotides match TRBD2. This CDR3 is 12 amino acids long. The germline V gene encodes CDR1 MNHEY and CDR2 SVGEGT. Unmatched junction bases numbered 4, after V lost 9 bases and J lost 2 bases. CDR3 sequence (DNA): TGTGCCAGTGGCCGGGGGGCCTACGAGCAGTACGTC. Protein sequence: CASGRGAYEQYV.

The chain combines TRBV7-9 with TRBJ2-4; D might be TRBD1 (6 bases). CDR1 and CDR2 from the germline V gene are SEHNR and FQNEAQ (reference sequence). The CDR3 runs 14 residues. V dropped 7 bases and J dropped 5 bases, with 15 bases sitting between them. The chain's CDR3 is CASNRVTLENIQYF. CDR3 nucleotide sequence: TGTGCCAGCAACAGGGTTACACTTGAAAACATTCAGTACTTC. The full variable domain, its missing parts supplied by reference TRBV7-9 and TRBJ2-4, is DTGVSQNPRHKITKRGQNVTFRCDPISEHNRLYWYRQTLGQGPEFLTYFQNEAQLEKSRLLSDRFSAERPKGSFSTLEIQRTEQGDSAMYLCASNRVTLENIQYFGAGTRLSVL.

This clonotype occurred many times. The rearrangement uses TRBV6-6 and TRBJ1-5; 8 nucleotides line up with TRBD1. Trimming cost V 7 bases and J 2 bases; bases outside gene matches: 10. The germline gives CDR1 MNHNY, CDR2 SVGAGI (reference sequence). The CDR3 is 16 residues long. The CDR3 spells CASTQSTGAGNQPQHF. The CDR3 bases are TGTGCCAGCACCCAATCGACAGGGGCCGGCAATCAGCCCCAGCATTTT.

The chain links TRBV5-6 to TRBJ2-2, with D uncertain. V shed 0 bases and J shed 7 bases, with 10 bases lying between them. Germline V gene data show CDR1 as SGHDT and CDR2 as YYEEEE. This CDR3 is built from 14 residues. The CDR3 spells CASSLGYWVGELFF. CDR3 bases: TGTGCCAGCAGCTTGGGATATTGGGTCGGGGAGCTGTTTTTT. The full variable domain, with the rest looked up from reference TRBV5-6 and TRBJ2-2, is DAGVTQSPTHLIKTRGQQVTLRCSPKSGHDTVSWYQQALGQGPQFIFQYYEEEERQRGNFPDRFSGHQFPNYSSELNVNALLLGDSALYLCASSLGYWVGELFFGEGSRLTVL.

This clonotype came up many times. The V and J genes are TRBV7-8 and TRBJ1-5; D is possibly TRBD1 (5 bases). The V and J ends lost 6 bases and 4 bases respectively, with 7 bases between them. This CDR3 is built from 12 residues. Per germline, CDR1 SGHVS and CDR2 FQNEAQ. CDR3 coding DNA: TGTGCCAGCAGTCCAGGGAATCAGCCCCAGCATTTT. It specifies CASSPGNQPQHF.

This clonotype appeared a few times. The V call is TRBV7-9, the J call TRBJ1-2; weak D call: TRBD1 (6 bases). Germline CDR1 and CDR2: SEHNR and FQNEAQ (reference sequence). The V and J ends lost 2 bases and 0 bases respectively, with 13 bases between them. The CDR3 has 16 residues. The DNA of the CDR3 is TGTGCCAGCAGCTTACAGTCTAAGGGGGCTAACTATGGCTACACCTTC. This codes for CASSLQSKGANYGYTF.

Ten or more counts support this clonotype. The junction differs from germline at one of its ends, possibly a read error. The DNA for the CDR3 is TGTGCCAGCAGCACCCCTTTAAGGGACAGGGTAGTGCAAAACAACTTC. Its translation: CASSTPLRDRVVQNNF. This chain uses TRBV7-9 with TRBJ1-2; TRBD1 matches 9 bases. CDR1 and CDR2 (germline): SEHNR, FQNEAQ (reference sequence). CDR3 length: 16 residues. The full variable domain, in which reference TRBV7-9 and TRBJ1-2 provide the parts outside the CDR3, is DTGVSQNPRHKITKRGQNVTFRCDPISEHNRLYWYRQTLGQGPEFLTYFQNEAQLEKSRLLSDRFSAERPKGSFSTLEIQRTEQGDSAMYLCASSTPLRDRVVQNNFGSGTRLTVV.

A few counts support this clonotype. This chain connects TRBV28 to TRBJ1-1, with D possibly matching TRBD1 (5 bases). V lost 2 bases and J 7 bases, leaving 14 bases between the germline ends. Germline CDR1 and CDR2: MDHEN and SYDVKM. The CDR3 contains 14 residues. CDR3: CASSLLRDYHEAFF. The CDR3 DNA is TGTGCCAGCAGTTTACTCCGGGACTACCATGAAGCTTTCTTT. Drawing the rest from reference TRBV28 and TRBJ1-1, the complete variable domain is DVKVTQSSRYLVKRTGEKVFLECVQDMDHENMFWYRQDPGLGLRLIYFSYDVKMKEKGDIPEGYSVSREKKERFSLILESASTNQTSMYLCASSLLRDYHEAFFGQGTRLTVV.

This chain links TRBV6-2 or TRBV6-3 with TRBJ2-5; 10 bases are shared with TRBD2. In germline, CDR1 is MNHEY, CDR2 SVGEGT. Trimming removed 6 bases from V and 1 base from J; junction bases left unmatched: 5. This CDR3 spans 15 amino acids. CDR3 DNA: TGTGCCAGCAGCGATAGCGGGGGGCTCCAAGAGACCCAGTACTTC. Protein sequence: CASSDSGGLQETQYF.

This clonotype was counted many times. The chain has TRBV7-2 and TRBJ2-3; tentative D call: TRBD1 (5 bases). The CDR3 consists of 16 residues. Germline CDR1 SGHTA, CDR2 FQGNSA. Trimming cost V 2 bases and J 4 bases, with 16 bases left between them. In DNA form, the CDR3 reads TGTGCCAGCAGCTTACTCGGCAGGGATATCTCAGATACGCAGTATTTT. It encodes CASSLLGRDISDTQYF.

The chain recombines TRBV28 with TRBJ1-2, with D perhaps matching TRBD1 (6 bases). Trimming removed 0 bases at V and 1 base at J, with 12 bases between. Per germline, CDR1 MDHEN and CDR2 SYDVKM. The CDR3 has 16 amino acids. This CDR3 reads CASSLWSGDRNYGYTF. As DNA, the CDR3 is TGTGCCAGCAGTTTATGGTCAGGGGATCGTAACTATGGCTACACCTTC.

Turning to this clonotype: A read error is likely here: a far larger clone is one base away. The chain is built from TRBV7-2 and TRBJ2-3, with D maybe TRBD2 (6 bases). CDR1 is SGHTA and CDR2 is FQGNSA in the germline V gene. This CDR3 has 14 amino acids. This CDR3 reads CVSSFGGSTDTQYF. The CDR3 nucleotides read TGTGTCAGCAGCTTCGGGGGTAGCACAGATACGCAGTATTTT.

V and J are TRBV4-3 and TRBJ2-1; possible D gene TRBD1, 6 bases. V was pared by 2 bases and J by 2 bases, with 22 bases between. The CDR3 runs 19 residues. CDR1 and CDR2 from the germline V gene are LGHNA and YSLEER. CDR3 loop: CASSQSYLPDSPTYNEQFF. CDR3 DNA sequence: TGCGCCAGCAGCCAATCATACCTCCCGGACAGCCCGACCTACAATGAGCAGTTCTTC.

This rearrangement joins TRBV28 to TRBJ2-7; the D is unclear. V was trimmed by 3 bases and J by 2 bases, leaving 17 bases between them. Germline V gene data show CDR1 as MDHEN and CDR2 as SYDVKM. The CDR3 consists of 16 residues. CDR3: CASSFRAAPTTYEQYV. The CDR3 bases are TGTGCCAGCAGTTTTAGGGCAGCCCCTACCACCTACGAGCAGTACGTC.

The rearrangement joins TRBV2 to TRBJ2-1; 9 nucleotides match TRBD2. The CDR3 totals 18 residues. The germline V gene has CDR1 SNHLY and CDR2 FYNNEI. The V and J ends lost 7 bases and 7 bases, in that order; junction bases with no gene match: 20. Here the CDR3 reads CASISGGGGRGGRNEQFF. The CDR3 DNA reads as TGTGCCAGCATTTCCGGGGGGGGGGGGCGGGGGGGCCGGAATGAGCAGTTCTTC.

As regards this clonotype: This may be a read error, as it is one base from a much larger clone. CDR3 amino acids: CVSSLYRNTEAFF. CDR3 coding DNA: TGTGTCAGCAGCTTGTACAGGAACACTGAAGCTTTCTTT. The chain couples TRBV7-6 to TRBJ1-1; no clear D gene. Germline V CDR1 and CDR2: SGHVS, FNYEAQ. The CDR3 has 13 residues.

This sequence joins TRBV27 and TRBJ2-3; no clear D gene. The CDR3 length is 15 residues. CDR1 MNHEY and CDR2 SMNVEV come from the germline V gene (reference sequence). V shed 3 bases and J shed 3 bases, with 13 bases lying between them. CDR3 sequence: CASSFVLGVTDTQYF. The DNA for the CDR3 is TGTGCCAGCAGTTTCGTCTTAGGAGTTACAGATACGCAGTATTTT.

This clonotype was counted a few times. The chain carries TRBV5-1 and TRBJ2-1, with no clear D. Germline values: CDR1 SGHRS, CDR2 YFSETQ. The CDR3 covers 11 residues. The V and J ends lost 6 bases and 7 bases respectively, with 8 bases between them. The CDR3 coding sequence is TGCGCCAGCAATCTGAGGAATGAGCAGTTCTTC. This encodes CASNLRNEQFF.

This clonotype showed up many times. This chain connects TRBV7-2 to TRBJ2-7; D gene uncertain. V was pared by 3 bases and J by 0 bases, with 3 bases between. The CDR3 spans 12 residues. CDR1 and CDR2 from the germline V gene are SGHTA and FQGNSA. In DNA, the CDR3 is TGTGCCAGCAGCTTCCACTCCTACGAGCAGTACTTC. As protein: CASSFHSYEQYF.

This clonotype came up many times. This rearrangement joins TRBV7-2 to TRBJ2-7, with no clear D. From germline, CDR1 is SGHTA and CDR2 FQGNSA. The ends were cut back, 0 bases at V and 6 bases at J, with 6 bases in the middle. The CDR3 extends over 12 amino acids. As DNA, the CDR3 is TGTGCCAGCAGCTTAGCGGAACGCGAGCAGTACTTC. Protein sequence: CASSLAEREQYF.

The table lists this clonotype with many counts. The rearrangement uses TRBV7-8 and TRBJ2-1; 8 bases map to TRBD2. J gave up 0 bases and V 4 bases, and 8 bases lay outside the gene matches. The CDR3 contains 17 residues. CDR1 and CDR2 (germline): SGHVS, FQNEAQ. The CDR3 sequence is CASSYVRGGSSYNEQFF. The CDR3 DNA follows: TGTGCCAGCAGCTACGTCCGCGGGGGGAGCTCCTACAATGAGCAGTTCTTC.

There are a few counts of this clonotype. The rearrangement links TRBV6-1 to TRBJ1-2; maybe TRBD1 (5 bases). The germline CDR1 and CDR2 sequences are MNHNS and SASEGT. This CDR3 region has 15 residues. With 6 bases removed from V and 0 bases from J, the gap between germline ends came to 14 bases. CDR3: CASRDPGTANYGYTF. The CDR3 coding sequence is TGTGCCAGCAGAGATCCAGGGACGGCTAACTATGGCTACACCTTC.

This clonotype was detected ten times or more. The V call is TRBV7-2, the J call TRBJ2-1, with 9 bases that match TRBD1. The CDR3 loop spans 16 amino acids. In germline, CDR1 is SGHTA, CDR2 FQGNSA. The ends lost 1 base at V and 1 base at J; junction bases unmatched: 2. CDR3 sequence (DNA): TGTGCCAGCAGCTTAGGCGGGACAGGGTCCTACAATGAGCAGTTCTTC. Amino acids: CASSLGGTGSYNEQFF.